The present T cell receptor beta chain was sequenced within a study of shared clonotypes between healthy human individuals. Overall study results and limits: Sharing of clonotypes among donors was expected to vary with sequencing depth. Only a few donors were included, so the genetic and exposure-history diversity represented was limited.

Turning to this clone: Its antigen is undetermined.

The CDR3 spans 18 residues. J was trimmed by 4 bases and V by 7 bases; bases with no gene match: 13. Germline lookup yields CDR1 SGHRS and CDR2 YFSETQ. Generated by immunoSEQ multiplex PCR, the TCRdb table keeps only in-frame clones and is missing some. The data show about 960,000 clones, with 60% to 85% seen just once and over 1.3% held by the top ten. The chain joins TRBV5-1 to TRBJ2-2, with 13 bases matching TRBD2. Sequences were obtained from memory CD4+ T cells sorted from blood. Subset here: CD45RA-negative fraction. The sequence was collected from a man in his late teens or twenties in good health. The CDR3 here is CASGERPGTSGVTGELFF. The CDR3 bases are TGCGCCAGCGGGGAACGTCCCGGGACTAGCGGGGTCACCGGGGAGCTGTTTTTT.